This T cell receptor beta chain originates from a study of long-term antiretroviral therapy in people with HIV. The overall study: There is a gap of about a decade between the earliest samples and the later 2015 immediate-ART recommendation.

Samples were assayed with immunoSEQ v3.0 at survey level. The repertoire was sequenced with immunoSEQ multiplex PCR; TCRdb's copy has only in-frame clones and lacks some. Seen here are about 50,000 clones, about 80% observed once, and the top ten hold approximately 3%. As regards this clone: Its antigen is undetermined.

Findings and limits, study-wide: Information pertaining to ART adherence, viral resistance or therapeutic modifications was not obtained.

One or more pre-ART and two or more post-ART PBMC samples were available from each donor. Participants with HIV, all of them, were treated in the United States. The CDR3 has 12 amino acids. Germline values: CDR1 SQVTM, CDR2 ANQGSEA. The V and J ends lost 4 bases and 3 bases respectively, with 10 bases between them. The chain uses TRBV29-1 and TRBJ2-7; a possible D gene is TRBD1 (5 bases). The source was unsorted PBMCs, collected 0.8 years after starting antiretroviral therapy. The TCR comes from a woman aged 18-29 years with HIV. The CDR3 sequence: CSVAVTGYEQYF. In nucleotides, the CDR3 is TGCAGCGTTGCCGTAACAGGCTACGAGCAGTACTTC.